This T cell receptor beta chain stems from a study of low-dose radiotherapy and immunotherapy resistance in tumors. cDNA synthesis used a TRAV/TRBV-specific primer set for both chains. Amplification, which lasted around 20 PCR cycles, used a constant-region primer and V-primer adapter to amplify TCRs. TCRdb redid the calling of the reads with MiXCR, one entry per CDR3 protein. This table has approximately 14,000 distinct CDR3 sequences, roughly 50% appearing once. Low-dose radiotherapy, low-dose cyclophosphamide, aspirin, ipilimumab and nivolumab were all given to the donors. All eligible patients presented with advanced solid tumors that contained no tumor-infiltrating lymphocytes. Per the germline V gene, CDR1 is DFQATT and CDR2 is SNEGSKA (reference sequence). The CDR3 loop spans 15 amino acids. J gave up 1 base and V 2 bases, and 5 bases lay outside the gene matches. In its sample, this clonotype was seen a few times.

This TCR was recovered from a human donor with advanced metastatic prostate, ovarian, gallbladder or colorectal cancer (not recorded which). This table probably holds off-target reads from a library built for another chain. V is TRBV20-1 and J is TRBJ2-1; 7 bases fit TRBD2. DNA of the CDR3: TGCAGTGCTAGATTTCCGGGAGGATCCTACAATGAGCAGTTCTTC. It yields the protein CSARFPGGSYNEQFF.